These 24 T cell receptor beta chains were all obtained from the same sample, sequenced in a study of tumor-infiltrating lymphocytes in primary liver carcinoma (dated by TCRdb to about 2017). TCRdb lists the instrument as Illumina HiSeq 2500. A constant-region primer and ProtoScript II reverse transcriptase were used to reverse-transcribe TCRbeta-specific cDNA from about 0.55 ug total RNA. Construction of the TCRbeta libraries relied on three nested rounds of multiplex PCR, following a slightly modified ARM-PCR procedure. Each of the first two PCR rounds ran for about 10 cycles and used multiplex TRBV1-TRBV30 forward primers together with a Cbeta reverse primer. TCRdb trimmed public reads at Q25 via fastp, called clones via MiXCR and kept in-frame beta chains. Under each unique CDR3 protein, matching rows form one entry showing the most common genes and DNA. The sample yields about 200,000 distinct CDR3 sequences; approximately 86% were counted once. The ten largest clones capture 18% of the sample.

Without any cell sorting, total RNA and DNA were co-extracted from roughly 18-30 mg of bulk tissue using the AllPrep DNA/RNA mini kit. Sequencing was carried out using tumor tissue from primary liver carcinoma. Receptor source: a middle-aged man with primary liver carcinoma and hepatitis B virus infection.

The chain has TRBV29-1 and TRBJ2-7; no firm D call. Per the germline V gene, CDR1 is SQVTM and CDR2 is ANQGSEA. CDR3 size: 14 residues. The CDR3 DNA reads TGCAGGGTCACCCCGACACTCTCAAGCTACGAGCAGTACTTC. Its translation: CRVTPTLSSYEQYF.

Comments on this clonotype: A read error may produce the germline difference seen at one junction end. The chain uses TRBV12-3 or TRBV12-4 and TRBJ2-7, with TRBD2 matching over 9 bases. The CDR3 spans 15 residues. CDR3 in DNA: TGTTCCAGCAGTCTGCTAGCGGGACCATCATACGAGCAGTACTTC. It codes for CSSSLLAGPSYEQYF.

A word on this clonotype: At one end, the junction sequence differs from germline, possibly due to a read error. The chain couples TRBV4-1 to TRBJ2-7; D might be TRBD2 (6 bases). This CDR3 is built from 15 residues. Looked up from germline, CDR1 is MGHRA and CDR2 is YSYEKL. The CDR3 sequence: CASNQEYGSNYEQYF. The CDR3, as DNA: TGCGCTAGCAACCAAGAGTACGGGAGTAACTACGAGCAGTACTTC.

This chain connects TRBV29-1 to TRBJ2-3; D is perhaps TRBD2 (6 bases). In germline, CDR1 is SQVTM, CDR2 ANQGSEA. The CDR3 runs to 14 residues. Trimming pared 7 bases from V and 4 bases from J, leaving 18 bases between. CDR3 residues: CSASGRRASDTQYF. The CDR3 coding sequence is TGCAGCGCTTCCGGGAGAAGGGCGTCAGATACGCAGTATTTT.

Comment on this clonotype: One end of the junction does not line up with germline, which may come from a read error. The CDR3 DNA reads TGCGCCAGCAACCAAGTCCTAATGGCGACCCAGTACTTC. Translation gives CASNQVLMATQYF. The rearrangement uses TRBV4-3 and TRBJ2-5, with D unclear. The CDR3 is made up of 13 amino acids. The germline CDR1 and CDR2 sequences are LGHNA and YSLEER.

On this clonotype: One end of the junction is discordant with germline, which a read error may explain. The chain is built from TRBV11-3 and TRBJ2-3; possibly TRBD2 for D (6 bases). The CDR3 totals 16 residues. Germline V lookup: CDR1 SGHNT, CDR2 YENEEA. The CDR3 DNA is TGTACCAGCGGCCCGGGGATCCAGCGGGTCTTGGATACGCAGTATTTT. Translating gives CTSGPGIQRVLDTQYF. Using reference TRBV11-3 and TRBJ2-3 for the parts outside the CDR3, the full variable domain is EAGVVQSPRYKIIEKKQPVAFWCNPISGHNTLYWYLQNLGQGPELLIRYENEEAVDDSQLPKDRFSAERLKGVDSTLKIQPAELGDSAVYLCTSGPGIQRVLDTQYFGPGTRLTVL.

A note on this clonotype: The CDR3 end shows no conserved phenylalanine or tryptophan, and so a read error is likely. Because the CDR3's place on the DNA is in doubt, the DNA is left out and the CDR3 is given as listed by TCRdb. The CDR3: CASSFAAGTANSPLNI. The gene calls are TRBV11-2 and TRBJ1-6; TRBD1 reflects the table's D call only, with no check against the DNA. With termini counted, the CDR3 has 16 amino acids. Per the germline V gene, CDR1 is SGHAT and CDR2 is FQNNGV.

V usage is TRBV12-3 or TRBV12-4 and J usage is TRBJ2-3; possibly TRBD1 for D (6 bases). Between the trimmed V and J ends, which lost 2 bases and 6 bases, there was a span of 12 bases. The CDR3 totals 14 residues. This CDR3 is CASSLTGCGDTQYF. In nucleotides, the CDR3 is TGTGCCAGCAGTTTAACAGGGTGTGGGGATACGCAGTATTTT.

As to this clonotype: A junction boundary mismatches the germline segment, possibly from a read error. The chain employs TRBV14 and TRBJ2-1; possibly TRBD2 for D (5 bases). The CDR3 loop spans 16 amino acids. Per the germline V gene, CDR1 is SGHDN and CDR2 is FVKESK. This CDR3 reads CASTAVPGWVNNEQLF. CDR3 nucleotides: TGTGCCAGCACTGCCGTACCGGGATGGGTAAACAATGAGCAGTTATTC. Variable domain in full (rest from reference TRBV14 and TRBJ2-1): EAGVTQFPSHSVIEKGQTVTLRCDPISGHDNLYWYRRVMGKEIKFLLHFVKESKQDESGMPNNRFLAERTGGTYSTLKVQPAELEDSGVYFCASTAVPGWVNNEQLFGPGTRLTVL.

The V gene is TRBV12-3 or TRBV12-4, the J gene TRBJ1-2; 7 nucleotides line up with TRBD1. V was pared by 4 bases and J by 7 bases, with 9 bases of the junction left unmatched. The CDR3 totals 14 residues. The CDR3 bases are TGTGCCAGCAGTTCCGGGAAGGGGGCCGGTGGCTACACCTTC. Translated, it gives CASSSGKGAGGYTF.

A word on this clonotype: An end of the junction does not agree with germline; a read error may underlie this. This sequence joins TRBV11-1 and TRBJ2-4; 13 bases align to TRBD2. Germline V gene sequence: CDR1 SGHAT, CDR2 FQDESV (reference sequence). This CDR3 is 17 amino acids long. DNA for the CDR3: TGTGCCGGCAACTTTCCCGGGACTAGCGGGACCAAAATCATTCGGTACTTC. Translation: CAGNFPGTSGTKIIRYF.

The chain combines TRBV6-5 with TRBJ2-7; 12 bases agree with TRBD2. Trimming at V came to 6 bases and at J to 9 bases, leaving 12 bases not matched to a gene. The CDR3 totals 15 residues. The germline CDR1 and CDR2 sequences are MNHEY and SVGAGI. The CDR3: CASRHRLAGEYTQYF. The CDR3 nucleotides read TGTGCCAGCAGACACCGACTAGCGGGAGAGTACACGCAGTACTTC.

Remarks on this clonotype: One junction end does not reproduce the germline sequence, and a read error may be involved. The CDR3 DNA is TGCGCCAGCAGCCTTGACAGGGGGCCCACCAGGGAGCTGTTTTTT. Protein product: CASSLDRGPTRELFF. The chain has TRBV5-1 and TRBJ2-2, with 10 nucleotides matching TRBD1. This CDR3 contains 15 residues. Germline V gene sequence: CDR1 SGHRS, CDR2 YFSETQ.

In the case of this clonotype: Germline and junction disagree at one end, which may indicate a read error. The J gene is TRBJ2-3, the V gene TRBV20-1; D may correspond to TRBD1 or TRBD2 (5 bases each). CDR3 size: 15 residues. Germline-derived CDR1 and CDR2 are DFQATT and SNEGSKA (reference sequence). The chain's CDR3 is CNASGSGGRTDTQYF. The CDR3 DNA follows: TGCAATGCTAGTGGTTCTGGGGGTCGGACAGATACGCAGTATTTT.

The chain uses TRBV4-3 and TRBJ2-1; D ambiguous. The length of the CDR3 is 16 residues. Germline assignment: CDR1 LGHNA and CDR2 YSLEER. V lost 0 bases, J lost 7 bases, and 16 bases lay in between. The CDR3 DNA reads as TGCGCCAGCAGCCAAGAGGCCGCGACAAGGTATAATGAGCAGTTCTTC. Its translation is CASSQEAATRYNEQFF.

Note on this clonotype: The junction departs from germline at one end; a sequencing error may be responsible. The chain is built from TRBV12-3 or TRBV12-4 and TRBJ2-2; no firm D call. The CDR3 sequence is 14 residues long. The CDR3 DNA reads TGTGCCAGCAATTTAACGCGACACACCGGGGAGCTGTTTTTT. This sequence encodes CASNLTRHTGELFF.

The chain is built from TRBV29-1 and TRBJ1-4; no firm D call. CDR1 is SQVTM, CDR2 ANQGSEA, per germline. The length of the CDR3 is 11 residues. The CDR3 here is CTGGTQEKLFF. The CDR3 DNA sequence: TGCACCGGTGGAACTCAGGAAAAACTGTTTTTT.

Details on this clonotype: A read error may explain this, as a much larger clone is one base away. The CDR3 bases are TGTACCAGCAGGGACAGGGTCGGAAGTGAAAAACTGTTTTTT. Translation gives CTSRDRVGSEKLFF. This chain joins TRBV2 and TRBJ1-4; 9 bases align to TRBD1. The germline gives CDR1 SNHLY, CDR2 FYNNEI. This CDR3 has 14 amino acids.

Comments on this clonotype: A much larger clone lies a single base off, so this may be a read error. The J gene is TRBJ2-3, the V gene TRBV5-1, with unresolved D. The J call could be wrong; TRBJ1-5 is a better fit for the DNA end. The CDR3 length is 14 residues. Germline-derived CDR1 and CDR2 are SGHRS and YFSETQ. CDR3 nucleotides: TGCGCCAGCAGCGGAGGACTAGCGGGAGATACGCAGCATTTT. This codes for CASSGGLAGDTQHF.

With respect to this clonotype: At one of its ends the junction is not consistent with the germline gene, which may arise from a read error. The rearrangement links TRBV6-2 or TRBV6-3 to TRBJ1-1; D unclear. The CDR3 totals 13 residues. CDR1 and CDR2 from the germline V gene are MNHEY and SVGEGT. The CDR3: CASSNGLNTEAYF. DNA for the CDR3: TGTGCCAGTAGTAACGGTCTGAACACTGAAGCTTACTTT.

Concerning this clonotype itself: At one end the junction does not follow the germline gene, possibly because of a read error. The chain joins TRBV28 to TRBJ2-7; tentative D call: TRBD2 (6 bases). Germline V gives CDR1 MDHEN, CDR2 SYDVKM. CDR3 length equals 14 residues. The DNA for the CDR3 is TGTGCCAGCAGTTTAACTAGCCATAGCTACGAGCAATGCTTC. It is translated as CASSLTSHSYEQCF.

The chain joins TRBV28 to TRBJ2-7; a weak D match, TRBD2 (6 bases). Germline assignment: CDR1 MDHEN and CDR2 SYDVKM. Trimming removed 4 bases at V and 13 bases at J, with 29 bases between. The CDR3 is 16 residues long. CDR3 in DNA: TGTGCCAGCAGTTCACCCTCCCGGACTAATTCCTACGACCAATACTTC. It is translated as CASSSPSRTNSYDQYF.

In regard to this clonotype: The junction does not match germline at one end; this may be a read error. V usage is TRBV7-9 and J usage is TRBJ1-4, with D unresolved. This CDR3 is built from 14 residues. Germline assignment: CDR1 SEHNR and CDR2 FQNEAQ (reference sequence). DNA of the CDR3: TGTCCCAGCAACTTAGCTGGCCAGAATGAAAAACTGTTTTTT. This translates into CPSNLAGQNEKLFF. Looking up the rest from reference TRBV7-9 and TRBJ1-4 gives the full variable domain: DTGVSQNPRHKITKRGQNVTFRCDPISEHNRLYWYRQTLGQGPEFLTYFQNEAQLEKSRLLSDRFSAERPKGSFSTLEIQRTEQGDSAMYLCPSNLAGQNEKLFFGSGTQLSVL.

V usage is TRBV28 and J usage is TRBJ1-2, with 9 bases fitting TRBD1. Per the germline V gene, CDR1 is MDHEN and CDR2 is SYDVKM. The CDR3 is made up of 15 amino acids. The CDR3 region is CISHLPGQGTYGYTF. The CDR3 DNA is TGTATCAGCCACCTACCGGGACAGGGAACCTATGGCTACACCTTC.